This T cell receptor beta chain originates from a study of CD8 T cells in ankylosing spondylitis. Study results and limitations: Earlier literature documents some of the motif variants in reactive arthritis synovial fluid and blood. The clones that were linked to disease were reported to be significantly enriched in matched synovial fluid samples from ankylosing spondylitis patients.

As the method for making TCR beta libraries, quantitative 5'-RACE with molecular barcodes was used. TCRdb re-derived calls from the 5' RACE reads in MiXCR, one entry per CDR3 protein. Here the sample spans 200,000 to 250,000 distinct CDR3 sequences, roughly a tenth being singletons. In its sample, this clonotype was seen many times. Its antigen is undetermined. The receptor was derived from a male donor with ankylosing spondylitis or in good health (not recorded which). Sequenced material: blood, either unsorted or a sorted T cell fraction (not recorded which).

The DNA of the CDR3 is TGTGCCAGCAGTGAAGGGTACTGGCAGTTCTTC. Protein sequence: CASSEGYWQFF. The chain joins TRBV6-1 to TRBJ2-1; no definite D call. The CDR3 covers 11 residues. Germline V gene lookup returns CDR1 MNHNS and CDR2 SASEGT. Trimming shortened V by 1 base and J by 12 bases, and 7 bases separated the two germline ends.